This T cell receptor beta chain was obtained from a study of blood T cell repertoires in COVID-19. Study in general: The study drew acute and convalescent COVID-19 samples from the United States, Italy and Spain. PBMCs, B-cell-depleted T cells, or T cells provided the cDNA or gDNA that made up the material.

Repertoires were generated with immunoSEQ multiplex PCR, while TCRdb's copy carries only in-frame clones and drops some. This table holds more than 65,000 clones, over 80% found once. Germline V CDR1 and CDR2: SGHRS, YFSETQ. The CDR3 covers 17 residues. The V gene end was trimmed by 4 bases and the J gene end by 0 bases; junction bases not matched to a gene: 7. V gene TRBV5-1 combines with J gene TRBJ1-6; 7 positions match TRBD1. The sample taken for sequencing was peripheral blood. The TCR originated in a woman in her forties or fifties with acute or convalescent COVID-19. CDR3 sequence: CASSPGDSHSYNSPLHF. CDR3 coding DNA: TGCGCCAGCAGCCCGGGGGACAGTCACTCCTATAATTCACCCCTCCACTTT.